A single T cell receptor (beta chain) is shown here with its context. The sample is drawn from a study of blood T cell repertoires in COVID-19. Produced via immunoSEQ multiplex PCR; TCRdb's table is partial and in-frame only. The sample holds some 220,000 clones, around 80% seen once. Sequences were obtained from peripheral blood. This TCR came from a woman aged 70-85 years with acute or convalescent COVID-19.

The CDR3 is CASSLAGTDYTQYF. DNA of the CDR3: TGTGCCAGCAGCTTAGCCGGGACAGATTATACGCAGTATTTT. The chain employs TRBV7-2 and TRBJ2-3, with 7 bases fitting TRBD1. From germline, CDR1 is SGHTA and CDR2 FQGNSA. The CDR3 spans 14 residues. J was trimmed by 7 bases and V by 0 bases; bases with no gene match: 4.